This entry describes one TCR beta chain. Antigen unknown. J lost 1 base, V lost 0 bases, and 2 bases had no gene match. The CDR3 loop spans 15 amino acids. Germline loops: CDR1 SGHRS, CDR2 YFSETQ. The protocol was immunoSEQ multiplex PCR, while the TCRdb copy is restricted to in-frame clones and leaves out a portion. The sample has under 75,000 clones, around nine tenths seen once. The source of the sample is a study of OX40 agonist ivuxolimab in advanced cancers. Findings and limits, study-wide: On average, CD8+ T cells showed a greater number of expanded clones than CD4+. CD4+ and CD8+ T cells in blood underwent clonal expansion by week 6 at 0.1 to 3.0 mg/kg.

This receptor was taken from an adult with an advanced solid tumor such as melanoma, head and neck, liver or kidney cancer. Sequenced here: CD4+ or CD8+ T cells sorted from blood, sampled in a trial of the OX40 agonist ivuxolimab. The genes are TRBV5-1 and TRBJ1-1, with 8 bases identical to TRBD1. This CDR3 reads CASSLGGQGNTEAFF. Written as DNA, the CDR3 is TGCGCCAGCAGCTTGGGAGGACAGGGGAACACTGAAGCTTTCTTT. The complete variable domain, with remaining parts taken from reference TRBV5-1 and TRBJ1-1, reads KAGVTQTPRYLIKTRGQQVTLSCSPISGHRSVSWYQQTPGQGLQFLFEYFSETQRNKGNFPGRFSGRQFSNSRSEMNVSTLELGDSALYLCASSLGGQGNTEAFFGQGTRLTVV.